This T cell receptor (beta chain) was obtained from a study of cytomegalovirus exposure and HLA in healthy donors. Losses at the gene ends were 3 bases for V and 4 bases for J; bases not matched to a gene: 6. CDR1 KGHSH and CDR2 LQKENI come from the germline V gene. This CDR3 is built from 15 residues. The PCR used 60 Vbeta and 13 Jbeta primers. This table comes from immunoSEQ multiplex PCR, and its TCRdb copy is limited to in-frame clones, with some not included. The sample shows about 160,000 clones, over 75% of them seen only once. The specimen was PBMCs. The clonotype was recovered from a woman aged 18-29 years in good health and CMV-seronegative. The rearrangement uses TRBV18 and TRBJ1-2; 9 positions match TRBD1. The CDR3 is CASSPDGQGRYGYTF. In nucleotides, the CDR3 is TGTGCCAGCTCACCGGACGGACAGGGGCGCTATGGCTACACCTTC.